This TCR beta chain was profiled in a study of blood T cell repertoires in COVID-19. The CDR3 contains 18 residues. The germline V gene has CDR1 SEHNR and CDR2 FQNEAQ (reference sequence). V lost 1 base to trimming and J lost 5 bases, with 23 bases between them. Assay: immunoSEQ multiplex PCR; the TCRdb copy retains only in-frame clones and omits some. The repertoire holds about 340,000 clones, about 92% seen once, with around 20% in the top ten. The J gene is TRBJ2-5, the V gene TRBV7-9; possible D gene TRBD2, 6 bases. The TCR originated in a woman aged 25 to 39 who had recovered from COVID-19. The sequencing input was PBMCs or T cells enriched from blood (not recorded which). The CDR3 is CASSLGLVRKTGEETQYF. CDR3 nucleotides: TGTGCCAGCAGCTTAGGTCTTGTTCGGAAAACGGGGGAGGAGACCCAGTACTTC.